Included here is one TCR beta chain sequence, with context. This specimen belongs to a study of blood T cell repertoires in COVID-19. In the study overall: T cells, B-cell-depleted T cells, or PBMCs provided the cDNA or gDNA that served as material.

Assay used: immunoSEQ multiplex PCR; TCRdb lists only in-frame clones, some missing. The repertoire has 200,000 to 250,000 clones, about 88% of them found once; the top ten carry 2.5% to 3%. This CDR3 is built from 15 residues. Germline CDR1 reads SNHLY; CDR2 reads FYNNEI. Trimming cost V 6 bases and J 13 bases; bases outside gene matches: 14. Allocation to cohorts depended on clinical history reported by the participants. The specimen sequenced was PBMCs or T cells enriched from blood (not recorded which). This clonotype originated in a woman aged 25 to 45 who had recovered from COVID-19. V is TRBV2 and J is TRBJ1-6; 8 bases are a match to TRBD1. The CDR3 protein is CASRIYGQGRTPLHF. The CDR3 DNA sequence: TGTGCCAGCAGAATTTACGGACAGGGCAGAACGCCCCTCCACTTT.